The 5 T cell receptor beta chains below come from one sample, sequenced in a study of shared clonotypes between healthy human individuals. Naive CD8 cells, CD45RO-negative and positively selected for CCR7, excluded terminally differentiated effector memory CD45RA+ cells. Generated by immunoSEQ multiplex PCR, the TCRdb table keeps only in-frame clones and is missing some. The table has some 2,100,000 clones, about 92% seen once; the top ten hold roughly 1.7%. The sequencing sample was made of naive CD8+ T cells from PBMCs. The receptors here all came from a man younger than 35 in good health. Some clones in this sample may be carry-over from other donors' samples.

This chain links TRBV28 with TRBJ2-2; TRBD1 is a possible D gene (6 bases). Germline V gene data show CDR1 as MDHEN and CDR2 as SYDVKM. V was trimmed by 1 base and J by 5 bases, leaving 11 bases between them. The CDR3 spans 15 residues. CDR3 bases: TGTGCCAGCAGTTTATACGCCAGGGGAACCGGGGAGCTGTTTTTT. Encoded protein: CASSLYARGTGELFF.

The gene calls are TRBV6-5 and TRBJ2-1, with 10 bases aligning to TRBD2. Germline trimming cut 5 bases from V and 6 bases from J; bases unmatched to any gene: 4. The CDR3 extends over 14 amino acids. Germline V gene sequence: CDR1 MNHEY, CDR2 SVGAGI. In DNA, the CDR3 is TGTGCCAGCAGTCTAGCGGGAGTCCGCAATGAGCAGTTCTTC. It is translated as CASSLAGVRNEQFF.

This rearrangement joins TRBV2 to TRBJ2-1; TRBD2 aligns across 13 bases. V shed 6 bases and J 0 bases; nucleotides not matched to a gene: 11. CDR3 size: 19 residues. CDR1 and CDR2 from the germline V gene are SNHLY and FYNNEI. CDR3: CASSVDTSGRASSYNEQFF. As DNA, the CDR3 is TGTGCCAGCAGCGTGGACACTAGCGGGAGGGCGAGCTCCTACAATGAGCAGTTCTTC.

The chain links TRBV13 to TRBJ2-7; possible D gene TRBD1, 7 bases. The length of the CDR3 is 14 residues. Deletions cut 4 bases from V and 2 bases from J, with 12 bases between. Germline V gene lookup returns CDR1 PRHDT and CDR2 FYEKMQ (reference sequence). The CDR3 loop reads CASSSRDRAYEQYF. CDR3 sequence (DNA): TGTGCCAGCAGCTCGCGGGACAGAGCCTACGAGCAGTACTTC. The full variable domain, completed using reference TRBV13 and TRBJ2-7, is AAGVIQSPRHLIKEKRETATLKCYPIPRHDTVYWYQQGPGQDPQFLISFYEKMQSDKGSIPDRFSAQQFSDYHSELNMSSLELGDSALYFCASSSRDRAYEQYFGPGTRLTVT.

As for this clone: This same CDR3 is encoded by further DNA sequences in the sample. The V and J genes are TRBV19 and TRBJ1-5, with D hard to call. Per the germline V gene, CDR1 is LNHDA and CDR2 is SQIVND (reference sequence). V lost 3 bases, J lost 3 bases, and 3 bases lay in between. There are 12 residues in the CDR3. DNA for the CDR3: TGTGCCAGTAGTATTTTCAATCAGCCCCAGCATTTT. Its protein product is CASSIFNQPQHF.